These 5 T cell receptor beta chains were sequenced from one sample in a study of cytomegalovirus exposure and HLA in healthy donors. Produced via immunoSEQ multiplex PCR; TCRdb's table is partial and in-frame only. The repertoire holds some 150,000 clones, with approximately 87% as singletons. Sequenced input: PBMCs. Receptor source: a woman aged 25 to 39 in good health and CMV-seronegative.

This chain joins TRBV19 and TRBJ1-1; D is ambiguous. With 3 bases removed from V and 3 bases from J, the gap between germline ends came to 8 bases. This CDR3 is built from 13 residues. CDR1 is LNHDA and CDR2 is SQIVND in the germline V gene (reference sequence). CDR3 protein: CASSMRRDTEAFF. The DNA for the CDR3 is TGTGCCAGTAGTATGAGGAGGGACACTGAAGCTTTCTTT.

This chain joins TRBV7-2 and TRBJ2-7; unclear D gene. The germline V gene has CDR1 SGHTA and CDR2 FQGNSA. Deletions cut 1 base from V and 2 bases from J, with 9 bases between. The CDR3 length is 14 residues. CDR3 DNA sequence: TGTGCCAGCAGCTTAGTGGCAGAACCCTACGAGCAGTACTTC. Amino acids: CASSLVAEPYEQYF.

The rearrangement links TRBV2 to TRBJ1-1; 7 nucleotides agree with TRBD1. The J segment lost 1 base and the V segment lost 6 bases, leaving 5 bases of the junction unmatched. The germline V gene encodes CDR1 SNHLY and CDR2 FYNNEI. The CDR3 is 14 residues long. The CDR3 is CASRVWDRNTEAFF. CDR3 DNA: TGTGCCAGCAGAGTTTGGGACAGGAACACTGAAGCTTTCTTT.

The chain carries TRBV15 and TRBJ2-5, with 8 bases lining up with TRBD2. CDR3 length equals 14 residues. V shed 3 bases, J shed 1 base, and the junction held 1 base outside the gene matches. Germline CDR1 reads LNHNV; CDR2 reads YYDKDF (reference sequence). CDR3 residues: CATSSGTSQETQYF. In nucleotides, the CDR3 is TGTGCCACCAGCAGCGGGACTAGCCAAGAGACCCAGTACTTC.

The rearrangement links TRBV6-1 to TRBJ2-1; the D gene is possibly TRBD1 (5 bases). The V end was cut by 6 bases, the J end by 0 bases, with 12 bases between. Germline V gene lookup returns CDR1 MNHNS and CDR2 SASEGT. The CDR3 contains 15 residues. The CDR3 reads CASSVGASSYNEQFF. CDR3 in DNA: TGTGCCAGCAGCGTAGGGGCCAGCTCCTACAATGAGCAGTTCTTC.